This entry is about one T cell receptor (beta chain). Its antigen is unidentified. This sample stems from a study of shared clonotypes between healthy human individuals. Repertoires were generated with immunoSEQ multiplex PCR, while TCRdb's copy carries only in-frame clones and drops some. The sample carries a few million clones, under 95% recorded once. Findings of the study overall: Since donors were few, the genetic and exposure-history diversity represented was limited.

This TCR was sampled from a man aged 18 to 30 in good health. Some clones in this sample may be carry-over from other donors' samples. The sequenced sample was naive CD4+ T cells from PBMCs. Subset of the sample: CD45RA+ positively selected.

In DNA, the CDR3 is TGTGCCAGCAGTTCAACAGCGGGCAATACGCAGTATTTT. It translates to CASSSTAGNTQYF. The chain carries TRBV28 and TRBJ2-3, with D tentatively TRBD2 (6 bases). Trimming removed 4 bases at V and 7 bases at J, with 12 bases between. The CDR3 covers 13 residues. Germline-derived CDR1 and CDR2 are MDHEN and SYDVKM.